The 3 T cell receptor beta chains below were found in one sample sequenced in a study of blood T cell repertoires in COVID-19. The table came from immunoSEQ multiplex PCR; TCRdb's copy has only in-frame clones and leaves some out. Among 150,000 or so clones listed, over 75% were seen once. Sequencing input: peripheral blood. The source is a man between 60 and 75 years old who had recovered from COVID-19.

CDR3 bases: TGTGCCAGCAGTACCGGACAGGGAGTTACGCCCCAGCATTTT. It yields the protein CASSTGQGVTPQHF. V gene TRBV6-5 combines with J gene TRBJ1-5; 8 nucleotides agree with TRBD1. Germline trimming cut 5 bases from V and 9 bases from J; bases unmatched to any gene: 9. The CDR3 totals 14 residues. Germline CDR1 and CDR2: MNHEY and SVGAGI.

The chain joins TRBV5-5 to TRBJ1-2, with a weak D call TRBD1 (5 bases). CDR1 is SGHKS and CDR2 is YYEKEE in the germline V gene (reference sequence). There are 17 residues in the CDR3. Trimming took off 6 bases at V and 6 bases at J, with 27 bases between the two ends. In DNA form, the CDR3 reads TGTGCCAGCACCGTTGGGAGGCGGGGACCGGGAGCCCATGGCTACACCTTC. This codes for CASTVGRRGPGAHGYTF.

There are a few counts of this clone. V usage is TRBV11-2 and J usage is TRBJ1-6; no reliable D call. Trimming took 7 bases from V and 4 from J, leaving 14 bases between them. CDR3 length: 15 residues. Germline V gene lookup returns CDR1 SGHAT and CDR2 FQNNGV. CDR3 protein: CASKVTATYNSPLHF. CDR3 DNA sequence: TGTGCCAGCAAAGTCACAGCAACGTATAATTCACCCCTCCACTTT.